The 17 T cell receptor beta chains given below trace back to one sample, sequenced in a study of blood T cell repertoires in COVID-19. TCRdb's table, derived via immunoSEQ multiplex PCR, lists solely in-frame clones and lacks some. The sample lists 350,000 to 450,000 clones, 80% to 90% occurring once. The sequenced sample was peripheral blood. The source of these receptors is a man in his forties with acute or convalescent COVID-19.

The rearrangement links TRBV27 to TRBJ2-7, with D perhaps TRBD1 (5 bases). Germline assignment: CDR1 MNHEY and CDR2 SMNVEV (reference sequence). The CDR3 runs to 15 residues. V gave up 2 bases and J gave up 3 bases, with 14 bases separating them. CDR3 bases: TGTGCCAGCAGTTTAGGACCCTTAGGGGACTACGAGCAGTACTTC. Translating it yields CASSLGPLGDYEQYF.

The CDR3 loop is CASSLDNYQETQYF. The CDR3 DNA reads TGTGCCAGCAGCTTAGATAACTACCAAGAGACCCAGTACTTC. The chain is built from TRBV7-9 and TRBJ2-5; D unresolved. The CDR3 has 14 residues. CDR1 and CDR2 from the germline V gene are SEHNR and FQNEAQ (reference sequence). Trimming took off 1 base at V and 0 bases at J, with 6 bases between the two ends.

V is TRBV19 and J is TRBJ2-1, with TRBD2 matching over 8 bases. Germline lookup yields CDR1 LNHDA and CDR2 SQIVND (reference sequence). The CDR3 is made up of 15 amino acids. V gave up 5 bases and J gave up 8 bases; unmatched junction bases: 11. CDR3 sequence reads: CASSLQRGWGDEQFF. The CDR3 bases are TGTGCCAGTAGTCTTCAGCGGGGGTGGGGCGATGAGCAGTTCTTC.

The CDR3 sequence: CASREKRSTDTQYF. The CDR3 coding sequence is TGTGCCAGCAGGGAGAAAAGGAGCACAGATACGCAGTATTTT. The gene calls are TRBV6-5 and TRBJ2-3; D is unresolved. CDR1 and CDR2 from the germline V gene are MNHEY and SVGAGI. The CDR3 loop spans 14 amino acids. Trimming removed 6 bases from V and 0 bases from J, with 10 bases in between.

This clone is a singleton in its sample. This chain connects TRBV9 to TRBJ2-7; 11 bases are shared with TRBD2. The CDR3 totals 21 residues. Per germline, CDR1 SGDLS and CDR2 YYNGEE. V lost 0 bases to trimming and J lost 0 bases; unmatched junction nucleotides: 17. The CDR3 sequence: CASSVAPEGSGRGGVSYEQYF. The CDR3, as DNA: TGTGCCAGCAGCGTAGCCCCTGAGGGTAGCGGGAGGGGGGGGGTCTCCTACGAGCAGTACTTC.

V and J are TRBV4-1 and TRBJ2-7, with D hard to call. The germline V gene has CDR1 MGHRA and CDR2 YSYEKL. This CDR3 region has 17 residues. Trimming left V 0 bases short and J 0 bases short, with 15 bases between. The CDR3 loop is CASSQDLEQVFSYEQYF. The CDR3 DNA follows: TGCGCCAGCAGCCAAGATCTAGAGCAAGTATTCTCCTACGAGCAGTACTTC.

This chain uses TRBV12-3 or TRBV12-4 with TRBJ1-6; 10 bases fit TRBD1. The CDR3 loop spans 12 amino acids. With V trimmed by 6 bases and J by 13 bases, 3 bases remained unmatched. The CDR3 region is CASRLDRGPLHF. CDR3 DNA sequence: TGTGCCAGCAGGCTGGACAGGGGGCCCCTCCACTTT.

The chain joins TRBV7-6 to TRBJ2-7; 9 bases fit TRBD1. This CDR3 comprises 15 residues. With 3 bases clipped from V and 2 bases from J, the junction kept 5 bases outside the gene matches. Germline V gives CDR1 SGHVS, CDR2 FNYEAQ. CDR3 DNA sequence: TGTGCCAGCAGCTTGAACAGGGGGCGCCCCTACGAGCAGTACTTC. It is translated as CASSLNRGRPYEQYF.

The chain is built from TRBV10-3 and TRBJ2-7; the D gene is possibly TRBD1 (5 bases). Germline CDR1 ENHRY, CDR2 SYGVKD. V was trimmed by 10 bases and J by 4 bases, leaving 11 bases between them. The CDR3 runs to 11 residues. Written as DNA, the CDR3 is TGTGCCACCTCCAGGGAATACGAGCAGTACTTC. Protein sequence: CATSREYEQYF.

The J gene is TRBJ2-3, the V gene TRBV19; 10 positions agree with TRBD2. V was pared by 9 bases and J by 4 bases, with 19 bases of the junction left unmatched. The CDR3 runs to 18 residues. Per the germline V gene, CDR1 is LNHDA and CDR2 is SQIVND (reference sequence). CDR3 nucleotides: TGTGCCAGCGGATTGATGTTCGTAGCGGGAGGAGAGTCAGATACGCAGTATTTT. It encodes CASGLMFVAGGESDTQYF.

The V call is TRBV10-3, the J call TRBJ1-2; 9 bases line up with TRBD1. Germline CDR1 ENHRY, CDR2 SYGVKD. Trimming at V came to 6 bases and at J to 7 bases, leaving 0 bases not matched to a gene. There are 11 residues in the CDR3. The CDR3 DNA reads as TGTGCCATCAGGGGACAGGGTGGCTACACCTTC. As protein: CAIRGQGGYTF.

This chain uses TRBV9 with TRBJ2-1, with a weak D call TRBD2 (6 bases). The CDR3 consists of 14 residues. V lost 3 bases to trimming and J lost 5 bases, with 12 bases between them. From germline, CDR1 is SGDLS and CDR2 YYNGEE. This CDR3 is CASSGSGMNNEQFF. The CDR3 region has the DNA TGTGCCAGCAGCGGTAGCGGAATGAACAATGAGCAGTTCTTC. Supplemented by reference TRBV9 and TRBJ2-1, the full variable domain reads DSGVTQTPKHLITATGQRVTLRCSPRSGDLSVYWYQQSLDQGLQFLIQYYNGEERAKGNILERFSAQQFPDLHSELNLSSLELGDSALYFCASSGSGMNNEQFFGPGTRLTVL.

The rearrangement joins TRBV27 to TRBJ2-3; tentatively, D is TRBD1 (6 bases). Germline V gives CDR1 MNHEY, CDR2 SMNVEV (reference sequence). This CDR3 region has 17 residues. Trimming took 11 bases from V and 3 from J, leaving 27 bases between them. CDR3 bases: TGTGCCGGTAACGGACCACCCCAGGGTAGGGGGACAGATACGCAGTATTTT. It is translated as CAGNGPPQGRGTDTQYF.

The chain employs TRBV20-1 and TRBJ2-1; D perhaps matches TRBD2 (6 bases). CDR3 size: 11 residues. CDR1 is DFQATT, CDR2 SNEGSKA, per germline (reference sequence). V dropped 3 bases and J dropped 9 bases, with 9 bases sitting between them. In nucleotides, the CDR3 is TGCAGTGCTAGCACTAGCAGTGAGCAGTTCTTC. Residues: CSASTSSEQFF.

V gene TRBV10-1 combines with J gene TRBJ1-6; 7 nucleotides agree with TRBD1. From germline, CDR1 is WNHNN and CDR2 SYGVQD (reference sequence). The V segment lost 7 bases and the J segment 7 bases; nucleotides outside the gene matches: 4. The CDR3 has 13 residues. The CDR3 reads CASMGQPNSPLHF. The CDR3 nucleotides are TGCGCCAGCATGGGACAGCCGAATTCACCCCTCCACTTT.

The CDR3 nucleotides read TGTGCCAGCAGACCCCGGTTCGGAGAGACCCAGTACTTC. Protein: CASRPRFGETQYF. The V and J genes are TRBV4-2 and TRBJ2-5, with D unresolved. The CDR3 covers 13 residues. Trimming pared 6 bases from V and 4 bases from J, leaving 12 bases between. Per germline, CDR1 LGHNA and CDR2 YNFKEQ.

This clone has just one count. This chain links TRBV28 with TRBJ1-6; TRBD1 matches at 9 bases. The germline V gene encodes CDR1 MDHEN and CDR2 SYDVKM. After removal of 5 bases from V and 9 bases from J, the junction contained 8 bases not matched to a gene. This CDR3 region has 15 residues. Here the CDR3 reads CASSRRDRVSSPLHF. The CDR3, as DNA: TGTGCCAGCAGTCGCCGGGACAGGGTCAGTTCACCCCTCCACTTT.